The rows below give T cell receptor beta chains drawn from one sample of a study of cytomegalovirus exposure and HLA in healthy donors. Assay: immunoSEQ multiplex PCR; the TCRdb copy retains only in-frame clones and omits some. The repertoire has about 170,000 clones, roughly 78% of them found once; the top ten carry 1%. Input material: PBMCs. These receptor sequences come from a woman between 45 and 65 years old in good health and CMV-seropositive. CDR3s include the opening cysteine and the closing phenylalanine or tryptophan. A D gene is named only where the DNA matches it firmly. Size is omitted from some rows. Given values are once, few, many or a class for expanded clones.

clone_size | j_call | d_call | v_call | cdr3_aa | cdr3_nt
NA | TRBJ2-7 | NA | TRBV7-2 | CASSLVHYEQYF | TGTGCCAGCAGCTTAGTTCACTACGAGCAGTACTTC
NA | TRBJ1-3 | TRBD1 | TRBV4-3 | CASSQTGQHSGNTIYF | TGCGCCAGCAGCCAAACGGGACAGCACTCTGGAAACACCATATATTTT
NA | TRBJ1-1 | NA | TRBV19 | CASNYLGEAAFF | TGTGCCAGTAATTATTTAGGGGAAGCAGCTTTCTTT
NA | TRBJ1-1 | NA | TRBV7-2 | CASSPQSNTEAFF | TGTGCCAGCAGCCCGCAGTCTAACACTGAAGCTTTCTTT
NA | TRBJ2-7 | TRBD1 | TRBV5-1 | CASSPGQGDYEQYF | TGCGCCAGCAGCCCGGGACAGGGGGATTACGAGCAGTACTTC
NA | TRBJ1-2 | TRBD1 | TRBV6-1 | CASIPGTGYGYTF | TGTGCCAGCATTCCCGGGACAGGCTATGGCTACACCTTC
NA | TRBJ1-2 | NA | TRBV10-2 | CASSGPLGGGYTF | TGCGCCAGCAGTGGGCCTCTCGGGGGAGGCTACACCTTC
NA | TRBJ2-7 | TRBD2 | TRBV6-1 | CASSEIGLAERPDEQYF | TGTGCCAGCAGTGAAATCGGTCTAGCGGAAAGACCCGACGAGCAGTACTTC
NA | TRBJ1-1 | TRBD1 | TRBV9 | CASSVDRGGLSGGTEAFF | TGTGCCAGCAGCGTAGACAGGGGCGGCCTTTCTGGGGGCACTGAAGCTTTCTTT
NA | TRBJ2-3 | TRBD2 | TRBV7-3 | CASSLGLAGGNTDTQYF | TGTGCCAGCAGCTTAGGTCTAGCGGGGGGGAACACAGATACGCAGTATTTT
NA | TRBJ2-1 | TRBD2 | TRBV14 | CASSHRTSGGLRSYNEQFF | TGTGCCAGCAGCCATAGGACTAGCGGGGGGCTTCGCTCCTACAATGAGCAGTTCTTC
NA | TRBJ2-2 | TRBD2 | TRBV7-2 | CASERGPTNTGELFF | TGTGCCAGCGAGCGGGGGCCCACGAACACCGGGGAGCTGTTTTTT
once | TRBJ2-7 | TRBD2 | TRBV28 | CASSPLPGLAEEQYF | TGTGCCAGCAGTCCTCTACCGGGACTAGCGGAAGAGCAGTACTTC
NA | TRBJ2-7 | TRBD2 | TRBV4-1 | CASSLLAGTYEQYF | TGCGCCAGCAGCCTCCTAGCGGGAACCTACGAGCAGTACTTC
NA | TRBJ2-3 | TRBD2 | TRBV28 | CAGGSGRRGTDTQYF | TGTGCCGGTGGTAGCGGGAGGCGGGGGACAGATACGCAGTATTTT
NA | TRBJ2-3 | NA | TRBV7-6 | CASSLGPISTDTQYF | TGTGCCAGCAGCTTAGGTCCCATTAGCACAGATACGCAGTATTTT
NA | TRBJ2-7 | TRBD2 | TRBV7-3 | CASSSTGGLAGGLYEQYF | TGTGCCAGCAGCTCCACGGGGGGACTAGCGGGAGGCCTCTACGAGCAGTACTTC
NA | TRBJ1-4 | TRBD1 | TRBV4-2 | CASSHPTGGDREKLFF | TGTGCCAGCAGCCACCCTACAGGGGGCGACCGTGAAAAACTGTTTTTT
few | TRBJ2-3 | TRBD2 | TRBV4-2 | CASSQDLTSGRAYTQYF | TGTGCCAGCAGCCAAGACCTGACTAGCGGGAGGGCATATACGCAGTATTTT
few | TRBJ1-6 | NA | TRBV10-3 | CAISADIVVNSPLHF | TGTGCCATCAGTGCGGACATCGTAGTAAATTCACCCCTCCACTTT
NA | TRBJ2-2 | NA | TRBV5-5 | CASSVFSANTGELFF | TGTGCCAGCAGCGTTTTCTCTGCGAACACCGGGGAGCTGTTTTTT
NA | TRBJ2-5 | NA | TRBV15 | CATSRVSGPQYF | TGTGCCACCAGCAGAGTATCCGGTCCCCAGTACTTC
NA | TRBJ2-4 | TRBD2 | TRBV7-2 | CASSLAVLAKNIQYF | TGTGCCAGCAGTCTAGCGGTACTAGCCAAAAACATTCAGTACTTC
NA | TRBJ2-7 | NA | TRBV4-3 | CASSQDGGYEQYF | TGCGCCAGCAGCCAGGATGGGGGCTACGAGCAGTACTTC
NA | TRBJ2-5 | TRBD1 | TRBV28 | CASSKQGPETQYF | TGTGCCAGCAGTAAACAGGGGCCAGAGACCCAGTACTTC
NA | TRBJ2-7 | TRBD2 | TRBV9 | CASSVAAGNSYEQYF | TGTGCCAGCAGCGTAGCAGCGGGGAACTCCTACGAGCAGTACTTC
NA | TRBJ2-7 | TRBD2 | TRBV28 | CASSLSVRGAREQYF | TGTGCCAGCAGTTTATCGGTGCGGGGGGCGCGCGAGCAGTACTTC
NA | TRBJ1-4 | TRBD1 | TRBV5-6 | CASRYQGTGNSWGKLFF | TGTGCCAGCAGATACCAAGGGACAGGAAATAGTTGGGGAAAACTGTTTTTT
once | TRBJ1-1 | TRBD1 | TRBV6-5 | CASSGQGARTEAFF | TGTGCCAGCAGCGGACAGGGGGCTCGGACTGAAGCTTTCTTT
NA | TRBJ2-1 | TRBD1 | TRBV6-5 | CASSASGTANNEQFF | TGTGCCAGCAGTGCCTCCGGGACAGCGAATAATGAGCAGTTCTTC
NA | TRBJ2-1 | TRBD2 | TRBV9 | CASSPSGGGYNEQFF | TGTGCCAGCAGCCCATCTGGCGGGGGGTACAATGAGCAGTTCTTC
NA | TRBJ2-7 | NA | TRBV9 | CASSVDPSRGYEQYF | TGTGCCAGCAGCGTAGATCCCTCGCGGGGCTACGAGCAGTACTTC
NA | TRBJ1-2 | TRBD1 | TRBV4-1 | CASSQNSGTGSGYTF | TGCGCCAGCAGCCAAAATTCCGGGACAGGGTCTGGCTACACCTTC
once | TRBJ1-2 | TRBD1 | TRBV19 | CASNGDRVNGYTF | TGTGCCAGTAATGGGGACAGGGTGAATGGCTACACCTTC
NA | TRBJ1-2 | NA | TRBV6-5 | CASSYRGRYYGYTF | TGTGCCAGCAGTTACCGGGGTAGATACTATGGCTACACCTTC
NA | TRBJ2-7 | TRBD1 | TRBV5-1 | CASSRLGGQGSYEQYF | TGCGCCAGCAGCCGCTTAGGGGGACAGGGTTCCTACGAGCAGTACTTC
NA | TRBJ1-1 | TRBD1 | TRBV18 | CASSPPRGRDTEAFF | TGTGCCAGCTCACCTCCCAGGGGGCGCGACACTGAAGCTTTCTTT
NA | TRBJ1-4 | TRBD1 | TRBV18 | CASSRTGYEKLFF | TGTGCCAGCTCAAGGACAGGCTATGAAAAACTGTTTTTT
few | TRBJ2-2 | NA | TRBV7-3 | CSSSSNQANTGELFF | TGTTCCAGCAGCTCAAATCAGGCGAACACCGGGGAGCTGTTTTTT
NA | TRBJ1-1 | NA | TRBV27 | CASSLGGWAEAFF | TGTGCCAGCAGTTTAGGGGGGTGGGCTGAAGCTTTCTTT
NA | TRBJ1-1 | NA | TRBV20-1 | CSARQDTEAFF | TGCAGTGCTAGACAGGACACTGAAGCTTTCTTT
NA | TRBJ1-2 | TRBD1 | TRBV9 | CASSVDSAKRDRAGYTF | TGTGCCAGCAGCGTAGACTCCGCGAAGAGGGACAGGGCTGGCTACACCTTC
NA | TRBJ2-7 | NA | TRBV29-1 | CSVALTATYEQYF | TGCAGCGTTGCACTGACAGCTACCTACGAGCAGTACTTC
NA | TRBJ2-7 | NA | TRBV28 | CASSSFRIPNEQYF | TGTGCCAGCAGTTCATTCAGAATCCCAAACGAGCAGTACTTC
NA | TRBJ1-5 | TRBD1 | TRBV5-3 | CARSLGSNRGHQPQHF | TGTGCCAGAAGCTTGGGTTCGAATAGGGGGCATCAGCCCCAGCATTTT
NA | TRBJ2-1 | NA | TRBV7-3 | CASSVSYNEQFF | TGTGCCAGCAGCGTATCCTACAATGAGCAGTTCTTC
few | TRBJ2-5 | NA | TRBV5-4 | CASSLRPDSSATQYF | TGTGCCAGCAGCTTGAGGCCGGACAGTAGTGCGACCCAGTACTTC
NA | TRBJ2-7 | TRBD1 | TRBV6-1 | CASSEQAGGRGYEQYF | TGTGCCAGCAGTGAACAGGCAGGGGGCCGAGGGTACGAGCAGTACTTC
NA | TRBJ2-3 | NA | TRBV19 | CASSTNTLGPPQYF | TGTGCCAGTAGTACAAACACTCTAGGCCCTCCGCAGTATTTT
NA | TRBJ2-3 | TRBD2 | TRBV28 | CASSFSKRGVDTQYF | TGTGCCAGCAGTTTTTCCAAGCGGGGGGTTGATACGCAGTATTTT
once | TRBJ2-7 | TRBD2 | TRBV28 | CASSQGLAGGRGVYEQYF | TGTGCCAGCAGCCAGGGACTAGCGGGGGGGCGGGGGGTTTACGAGCAGTACTTC
few | TRBJ2-7 | TRBD2 | TRBV18 | CASSSLAEWGEQYF | TGTGCCAGCTCCTCACTAGCGGAATGGGGCGAGCAGTACTTC
NA | TRBJ2-7 | NA | TRBV6-6 | CASSYSPHEQYF | TGTGCCAGCAGTTACTCCCCTCACGAGCAGTACTTC
NA | TRBJ2-2 | NA | TRBV4-2 | CASSQRSRSNTGELFF | TGTGCCAGCAGCCAGAGGTCTAGATCGAACACCGGGGAGCTGTTTTTT
NA | TRBJ1-5 | TRBD1 | TRBV7-2 | CASSPQGQIAPQPQHF | TGTGCCAGCAGCCCGCAGGGACAGATAGCCCCCCAGCCCCAGCATTTT
NA | TRBJ1-4 | NA | TRBV6-6 | CASNPPIGEKLFF | TGTGCCAGCAATCCCCCGATCGGTGAAAAACTGTTTTTT
NA | TRBJ2-5 | NA | TRBV15 | CATSQQGSGETQYF | TGTGCCACCAGCCAACAGGGGAGCGGGGAGACCCAGTACTTC